This T cell receptor (beta chain) was recorded in a study of technical replicates of blood from a few donors. There are 16 residues in the CDR3. The germline gives CDR1 SGHTA, CDR2 FQGTGA. V was clipped by 0 bases and J by 0 bases, with 9 bases between them. Profiled with immunoSEQ multiplex PCR; TCRdb holds only in-frame clones, not every one. In the table there are about 73,000 clones, 85% to 95% of which are singletons. Specimen: PBMCs. The chain couples TRBV7-3 to TRBJ2-1; D may be TRBD1 (5 bases). The receptor was derived from a human donor in good health. Some clones in this sample may be carry-over from other donors' samples. The CDR3 here is CASSLTGGHSYNEQFF. CDR3 sequence (DNA): TGTGCCAGCAGCTTAACGGGCGGACACTCCTACAATGAGCAGTTCTTC.